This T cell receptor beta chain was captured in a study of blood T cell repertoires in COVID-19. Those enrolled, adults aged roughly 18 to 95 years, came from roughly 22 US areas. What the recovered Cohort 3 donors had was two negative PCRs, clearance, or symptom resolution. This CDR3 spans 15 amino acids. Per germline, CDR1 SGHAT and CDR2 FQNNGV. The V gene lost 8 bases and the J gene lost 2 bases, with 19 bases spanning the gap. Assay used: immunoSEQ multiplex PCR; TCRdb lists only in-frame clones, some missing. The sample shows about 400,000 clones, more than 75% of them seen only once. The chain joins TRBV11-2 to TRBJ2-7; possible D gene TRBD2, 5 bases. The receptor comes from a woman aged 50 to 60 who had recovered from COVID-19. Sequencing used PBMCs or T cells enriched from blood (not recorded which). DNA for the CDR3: TGTGCCAGCGGGAGTGAAGCTCCCGCAACCTACGAGCAGTACTTC. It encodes CASGSEAPATYEQYF.